Shown below are 5 T cell receptor beta chains from a single sample sequenced in a study of blood T cell repertoires in COVID-19. TCRdb keeps only in-frame clones here, not all; method: immunoSEQ multiplex PCR. The sample has 110,000 to 150,000 clones, approximately 80% seen once; the top ten hold around 6.8%. Specimen: peripheral blood. These receptors originate from a human donor in a cohort sampled during active COVID-19.

This CDR3 is CASSHWAGRGQETQYF. For the CDR3, the DNA is TGTGCCAGCAGCCATTGGGCGGGCAGGGGCCAAGAGACCCAGTACTTC. The gene calls are TRBV14 and TRBJ2-5; possible D gene TRBD1, 6 bases. V lost 3 bases to trimming and J lost 1 base, with 15 bases between them. CDR1 is SGHDN and CDR2 is FVKESK in the germline V gene. This CDR3 is built from 16 residues.

The chain recombines TRBV7-3 with TRBJ2-2, with 8 bases that match TRBD2. Per germline, CDR1 SGHTA and CDR2 FQGTGA. J lost 3 bases, V lost 4 bases, and 7 bases had no gene match. This CDR3 has 16 residues. The CDR3 DNA is TGTGCCAGCAGCTCCCGGGGGGGTCGGTACACCGGGGAGCTGTTTTTT. Encoded protein: CASSSRGGRYTGELFF.

This chain connects TRBV28 to TRBJ1-2, with 9 bases fitting TRBD1. CDR1 and CDR2 from the germline V gene are MDHEN and SYDVKM. V was pared by 5 bases and J by 2 bases, with 3 bases of the junction left unmatched. This CDR3 spans 14 amino acids. Here the CDR3 reads CASSLGQGNYGYTF. CDR3 DNA: TGTGCCAGCAGTCTCGGACAGGGGAACTATGGCTACACCTTC.

The chain links TRBV7-2 to TRBJ2-7; D may be TRBD2 (5 bases). V gave up 0 bases and J gave up 3 bases, with 6 bases separating them. This CDR3 comprises 13 residues. CDR1 and CDR2 from the germline V gene are SGHTA and FQGNSA. The CDR3 DNA sequence: TGTGCCAGCAGCTTAGCAGACTACTACGAGCAGTACTTC. It specifies CASSLADYYEQYF.

V usage is TRBV18 and J usage is TRBJ2-7; TRBD1 aligns across 9 bases. Germline trimming cut 4 bases from V and 0 bases from J; bases unmatched to any gene: 22. Germline assignment: CDR1 KGHSH and CDR2 LQKENI. The CDR3 loop spans 21 amino acids. CDR3 bases: TGTGCCAGCTCACTAAAATCATCGGGACAGGGTTATTCTAGGGACTCCTACGAGCAGTACTTC. As protein: CASSLKSSGQGYSRDSYEQYF.